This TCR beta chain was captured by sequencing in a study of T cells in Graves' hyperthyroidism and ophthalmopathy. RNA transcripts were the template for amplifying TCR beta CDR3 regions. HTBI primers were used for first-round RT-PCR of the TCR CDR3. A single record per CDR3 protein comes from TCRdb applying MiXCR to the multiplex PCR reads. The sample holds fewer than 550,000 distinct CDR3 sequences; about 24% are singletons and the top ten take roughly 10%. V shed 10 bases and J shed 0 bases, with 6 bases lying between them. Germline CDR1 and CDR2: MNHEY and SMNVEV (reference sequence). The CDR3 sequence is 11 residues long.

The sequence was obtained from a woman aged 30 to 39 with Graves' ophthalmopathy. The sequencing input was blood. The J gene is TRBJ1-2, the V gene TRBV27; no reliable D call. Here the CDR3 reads CAIRANYGYTF. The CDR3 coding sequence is TGTGCCATCCGAGCTAACTATGGCTACACCTTC.